The entry that follows covers one TCR beta chain sequence. Sequencing used immunoSEQ multiplex PCR; TCRdb keeps in-frame clones, though not all of them. Here the sample spans approximately 200,000 clones, around 88% being singletons. This entry is derived from a study of cytomegalovirus exposure and HLA in healthy donors. The germline gives CDR1 MNHEY, CDR2 SMNVEV (reference sequence). The CDR3 extends over 12 amino acids. V was clipped by 2 bases and J by 6 bases, with 4 bases between them. This TCR was sampled from a woman younger than 30 in good health and CMV-seronegative. The chain is built from TRBV27 and TRBJ2-2; D ambiguous. Sequenced: PBMCs. CDR3 sequence (DNA): TGTGCCAGCAGTTTAGTCGCCGGGGAGCTGTTTTTT. Its translation is CASSLVAGELFF.